The 7 T cell receptor beta chains presented below share a single source sample, sequenced in a study of cytomegalovirus exposure and HLA in healthy donors. With 60 Vbeta and 13 Jbeta primers, the PCR was carried out. Using immunoSEQ multiplex PCR, the repertoire was profiled, and TCRdb retains in-frame clones only, with some absent. The sample holds some 190,000 clones, about 10% seen once. Sequencing input: PBMCs. These receptors were taken from a woman in her 30s in good health and CMV-seropositive.

This clone was counted only a few times. V and J are TRBV2 and TRBJ1-5, with D uncertain. The germline V gene has CDR1 SNHLY and CDR2 FYNNEI. The CDR3 totals 13 residues. V lost 7 bases, J lost 7 bases, and 14 bases lay in between. CDR3 in DNA: TGTGCCAGCAATCGCGACACGGGGCAGCCCCAGCATTTT. This translates into CASNRDTGQPQHF.

This clone was counted only a few times. The rearrangement joins TRBV5-6 to TRBJ1-3; perhaps TRBD1 as D (6 bases). CDR3 length: 18 amino acids. Trimming cost V 0 bases and J 4 bases, with 20 bases left between them. Germline V gene data show CDR1 as SGHDT and CDR2 as YYEEEE. The CDR3 nucleotides read TGTGCCAGCAGCTTGGTCCACCCGACAGGCAGGAAGGGAAACACCATATATTTT. Amino acids: CASSLVHPTGRKGNTIYF. Filled out from reference TRBV5-6 and TRBJ1-3, the complete variable domain reads DAGVTQSPTHLIKTRGQQVTLRCSPKSGHDTVSWYQQALGQGPQFIFQYYEEEERQRGNFPDRFSGHQFPNYSSELNVNALLLGDSALYLCASSLVHPTGRKGNTIYFGEGSWLTVV.

This clone was counted many times. This chain uses TRBV7-9 with TRBJ2-2; D remains unclear. The ends were cut back, 2 bases at V and 4 bases at J, with 5 bases in the middle. Germline lookup yields CDR1 SEHNR and CDR2 FQNEAQ (reference sequence). The CDR3 is 13 amino acids. The CDR3 nucleotides are TGTGCCAGCAGCTTAAAGCCCACCGGGGAGCTGTTTTTT. Encoded protein: CASSLKPTGELFF. Filled out from reference TRBV7-9 and TRBJ2-2, the complete variable domain reads DTGVSQNPRHKITKRGQNVTFRCDPISEHNRLYWYRQTLGQGPEFLTYFQNEAQLEKSRLLSDRFSAERPKGSFSTLEIQRTEQGDSAMYLCASSLKPTGELFFGEGSRLTVL.

This clone was observed a handful of times. J is TRBJ1-5 and V is TRBV19; a weak D match, TRBD1 (5 bases). Between the trimmed V and J ends, which lost 0 bases and 4 bases, there was a span of 13 bases. The germline gives CDR1 LNHDA, CDR2 SQIVND (reference sequence). CDR3 length: 16 amino acids. CDR3 loop: CASSIDMGQVNQPQHF. CDR3 DNA: TGTGCCAGTAGTATAGATATGGGGCAGGTGAATCAGCCCCAGCATTTT. Full variable domain (rest looked up from reference TRBV19 and TRBJ1-5): DGGITQSPKYLFRKEGQNVTLSCEQNLNHDAMYWYRQDPGQGLRLIYYSQIVNDFQKGDIAEGYSVSREKKESFPLTVTSAQKNPTAFYLCASSIDMGQVNQPQHFGDGTRLSIL.

This clone was counted between two and nine times. The chain employs TRBV30 and TRBJ1-4, with 9 nucleotides matching TRBD1. Losses at the gene ends were 2 bases for V and 5 bases for J; bases not matched to a gene: 6. Germline V gives CDR1 GTSNPN, CDR2 SVGIG (reference sequence). The CDR3 totals 15 residues. The CDR3 sequence: CAWSKDRGENEKLFF. CDR3 coding DNA: TGTGCCTGGAGTAAAGACAGGGGGGAAAATGAAAAACTGTTTTTT.

V is TRBV18 and J is TRBJ1-2; TRBD1 agrees at 7 bases. Germline V gene data show CDR1 as KGHSH and CDR2 as LQKENI. Trimming took 3 bases from V and 8 from J; bases not matched to a gene: 6. The CDR3 length is 13 residues. The CDR3 region has the DNA TGTGCCAGCTCACCCACAGGGGTTGAGGGCTACACCTTC. It specifies CASSPTGVEGYTF. Drawing the rest from reference TRBV18 and TRBJ1-2, the complete variable domain is NAGVMQNPRHLVRRRGQEARLRCSPMKGHSHVYWYRQLPEEGLKFMVYLQKENIIDESGMPKERFSAEFPKEGPSILRIQQVVRGDSAAYFCASSPTGVEGYTFGSGTRLTVV.

This clone has a handful of counts. CDR3 region: CASMMTGLNGYTF. The CDR3 DNA sequence: TGTGCCAGCATGATGACAGGATTGAATGGCTACACCTTC. The chain is built from TRBV6-1 and TRBJ1-2; tentatively, D is TRBD1 (6 bases). This CDR3 region has 13 residues. The germline CDR1 and CDR2 sequences are MNHNS and SASEGT. Trimming shortened V by 7 bases and J by 6 bases, and 15 bases separated the two germline ends.